The rows below give T cell receptor beta chains drawn from one sample of a study of T cells in Graves' hyperthyroidism and ophthalmopathy. TCRdb re-called the multiplex PCR reads with MiXCR, one entry per CDR3 protein. This sample carries about 49,000 distinct CDR3 sequences, roughly 51% of them seen once, and the ten largest clones take 34%. Material: peripheral blood or thyroid tissue (not recorded which). These receptors all come from a man aged 18 to 30 with Graves' hyperthyroidism. CDR3s include the opening cysteine and the closing phenylalanine or tryptophan. Fields, in order: J gene, clone size, V gene, D gene, CDR3 protein, CDR3 DNA. A D gene is named only where the DNA matches it firmly. Size is stated for part of the rows, as once, few or many counts, or as a class when the clone is expanded.

>TRBJ2-2|.|TRBV2|.
CASSSDGGELFF
TGTGCCAGCTCGTCGGACGGCGGGGAGCTGTTTTTT
>TRBJ2-6|many|TRBV9|.
CASSPHQGLSGANVLTF
TGTGCCAGCAGCCCACATCAGGGCCTCTCTGGGGCCAACGTCCTGACTTTC
>TRBJ1-5|once|TRBV20-1|TRBD1
CSASGGGSLPQPQHF
TGCAGTGCTAGTGGAGGGGGCTCTCTCCCTCAGCCCCAGCATTTT
>TRBJ2-7|.|TRBV24-1|TRBD1
CATSGQLHGTGSYEQYF
TGTGCCACCAGTGGGCAACTTCACGGGACAGGGTCTTACGAGCAGTACTTC
>TRBJ2-2|.|TRBV10-3|.
CAISELGEYTGELFF
TGTGCCATCAGTGAGTTGGGCGAGTACACCGGGGAGCTGTTTTTT
>TRBJ1-4|many|TRBV7-2|.
CASSPRRGGLEKLFF
TGTGCCAGCAGCCCCCGCCGGGGGGGGCTTGAAAAACTGTTTTTT
>TRBJ1-2|many|TRBV7-9|.
CASSRGVGLGDVGYTF
TGTGCCAGCAGCCGTGGTGTTGGACTTGGGGATGTTGGCTACACCTTC
>TRBJ2-7|many|TRBV10-3|TRBD2
CAIETSGTHEQYF
TGTGCCATCGAGACTAGCGGGACCCACGAGCAGTACTTC
>TRBJ2-3|many|TRBV5-1|.
CASSVPSTDTQYF
TGCGCCAGCAGCGTCCCTAGCACAGATACGCAGTATTTT
>TRBJ2-7|.|TRBV5-1|.
CASSFRAGAYEQYF
TGCGCCAGCAGCTTCCGGGCCGGGGCCTACGAGCAGTACTTC
>TRBJ1-4|many|TRBV5-1|.
CASRLDGTTNEKLFF
TGCGCCAGCAGATTGGACGGGACAACTAATGAAAAACTGTTTTTT
>TRBJ1-1|many|TRBV5-1|TRBD1
CASSATGTGGPNTEAFF
TGCGCCAGCAGCGCAACCGGGACAGGGGGCCCGAACACTGAAGCTTTCTTT
>TRBJ1-4|.|TRBV10-2|TRBD1
CASSVGTGVEKLFF
TGTGCCAGCAGCGTAGGGACAGGGGTCGAAAAACTGTTTTTT
>TRBJ2-2|many|TRBV5-1|.
CASSLGQNTGELFF
TGCGCCAGCAGCTTGGGGCAGAACACCGGGGAGCTGTTTTTT
>TRBJ1-2|.|TRBV13|.
CASSPWELYTF
TGTGCCAGCAGCCCCTGGGAGCTCTACACCTTC
>TRBJ2-3|many|TRBV5-4|.
CASSLVLGHTDTQYF
TGTGCCAGCAGCTTGGTGTTAGGGCACACAGATACGCAGTATTTT
>TRBJ1-1|.|TRBV20-1|TRBD1
CSATPGQGGTEAFF
TGCAGTGCTACACCGGGACAGGGTGGCACTGAAGCTTTCTTT
>TRBJ1-5|.|TRBV2|.
CASSSQSQPQHF
TGTGCCAGCAGCTCCCAGAGTCAGCCCCAGCATTTT
>TRBJ2-7|.|TRBV29-1|TRBD2
CSVRPGTSGGPTF
TGCAGCGTGAGGCCCGGGACTAGCGGGGGGCCTACTTTC
>TRBJ1-5|many|TRBV6-2/TRBV6-3|.
CASSRVTGYNQPQHF
TGTGCCAGCAGTCGAGTTACAGGGTACAATCAGCCCCAGCATTTT
>TRBJ1-5|many|TRBV19|TRBD1
CAGGQTLSNQPQHF
TGTGCCGGGGGACAGACACTTAGCAATCAGCCCCAGCATTTT
>TRBJ1-1|many|TRBV15|.
CATSRDLGAGFF
TGTGCCACCAGCAGAGATCTGGGGGCAGGTTTCTTT
>TRBJ2-7|.|TRBV19|TRBD1
CASSKTGTGNYEQYF
TGTGCCAGTAGTAAAACCGGGACAGGGAACTACGAGCAGTACTTC
>TRBJ1-5|.|TRBV29-1|.
CSVVGAGQPQHF
TGCAGCGTTGTCGGGGCAGGGCAGCCCCAGCATTTT
>TRBJ1-4|.|TRBV12-3/TRBV12-4|.
CASSPPTDEELFF
TGTGCCAGCAGTCCACCGACAGATGAAGAACTGTTTTTT
>TRBJ1-1|.|TRBV2|.
CASSEMGQEYTEAFF
TGCGCCAGCAGTGAAATGGGACAAGAGTACACTGAAGCTTTCTTT
>TRBJ2-7|.|TRBV2|TRBD1
CASRAMGQGSYEQYF
TGTGCCAGCAGAGCCATGGGACAGGGGTCCTACGAGCAGTACTTC
>TRBJ1-5|.|TRBV20-1|TRBD1
CSARDPRTGTDSNQPQHF
TGCAGTGCTAGAGATCCAAGGACAGGGACTGATAGCAATCAGCCCCAGCATTTT
>TRBJ2-7|once|TRBV7-2|.
CVPTGKSNEQYF
TGTGTCCCCACAGGGAAAAGTAACGAGCAGTACTTC
>TRBJ1-1|many|TRBV7-9|.
CASSPSVPPEAFF
TGTGCCAGCAGCCCCTCGGTCCCTCCAGAAGCTTTCTTT
>TRBJ2-7|many|TRBV7-8|TRBD1
CASSLGGQGTRHNEQYF
TGTGCCAGCAGCTTAGGGGGACAGGGAACGAGGCATAACGAGCAGTACTTC
>TRBJ2-5|.|TRBV20-1|.
CSAISQETQYF
TGCAGTGCTATCAGTCAAGAGACCCAGTACTTC
>TRBJ2-2|few|TRBV27|.
CASSLLSGNTGELFF
TGTGCCAGCAGTTTACTTAGCGGTAACACCGGGGAGCTGTTTTTT
>TRBJ2-3|.|TRBV12-3/TRBV12-4|.
CASRPPGRTTDTQYF
TGTGCCAGCAGACCGCCGGGACGGACCACAGATACGCAGTATTTT
>TRBJ2-5|many|TRBV28|.
CASSLGLWQGSQETQYF
TGTGCCAGCAGCCTTGGGCTGTGGCAGGGCTCCCAAGAGACCCAGTACTTC
>TRBJ2-7|many|TRBV28|.
CASSQPGPRLRSYEQYF
TGTGCCAGCAGCCAACCGGGACCGCGGCTCCGCTCCTACGAGCAGTACTTC
>TRBJ1-1|many|TRBV27|.
CASSDINPNTEAFF
TGTGCCAGCAGTGACATAAATCCGAACACTGAAGCTTTCTTT
>TRBJ2-2|.|TRBV12-3/TRBV12-4|.
CASSFRLRQNTGELVF
TGTGCCAGCAGCTTTCGTCTCCGCCAGAACACCGGGGAGCTGGTTTTT
>TRBJ2-7|.|TRBV6-2/TRBV6-3|TRBD1
CASSPSRTGTLDEQYF
TGTGCCAGCAGTCCCTCTAGGACAGGGACGTTGGACGAGCAGTACTTC
>TRBJ1-2|many|TRBV14|TRBD1
CASSPLDRVYYGYTF
TGTGCCAGCAGCCCTTTGGACAGGGTTTACTATGGCTACACCTTC
>TRBJ2-5|.|TRBV7-6|.
CASSPYAVQADHAETQYF
TGTGCCAGCAGCCCCTACGCCGTACAGGCCGACCACGCAGAGACCCAGTACTTC
>TRBJ2-7|.|TRBV28|TRBD2
CASSSGQVAGGRSPEQYF
TGTGCCAGCAGCTCCGGACAGGTAGCGGGGGGGCGGTCCCCCGAGCAGTACTTC
>TRBJ1-4|.|TRBV29-1|TRBD1
CSVEEGQGGEKLFF
TGCAGCGTTGAAGAGGGACAGGGTGGCGAAAAACTGTTTTTT
>TRBJ2-7|.|TRBV7-3|.
CASSSHPGAYEQYF
TGTGCCAGCAGCTCCCACCCTGGAGCCTACGAGCAGTACTTC
>TRBJ1-5|.|TRBV29-1|.
CSALGGGGQPQHF
TGCAGCGCCTTGGGTGGGGGAGGCCAGCCCCAGCATTTT
>TRBJ1-2|.|TRBV7-9|.
CASTVDGFYGYTF
TGTGCCAGCACCGTTGACGGATTCTATGGCTACACCTTC